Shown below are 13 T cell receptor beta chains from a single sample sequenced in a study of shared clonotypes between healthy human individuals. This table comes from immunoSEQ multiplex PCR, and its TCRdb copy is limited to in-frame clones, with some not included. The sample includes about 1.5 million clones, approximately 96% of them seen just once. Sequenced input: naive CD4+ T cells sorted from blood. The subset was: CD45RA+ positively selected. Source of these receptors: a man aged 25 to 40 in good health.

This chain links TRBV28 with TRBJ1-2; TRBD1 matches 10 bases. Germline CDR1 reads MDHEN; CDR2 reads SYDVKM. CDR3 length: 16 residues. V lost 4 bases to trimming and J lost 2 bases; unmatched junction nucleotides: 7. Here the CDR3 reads CASSSQLGQGNYGYTF. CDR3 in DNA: TGTGCCAGCAGTTCCCAGCTGGGACAGGGGAACTATGGCTACACCTTC.

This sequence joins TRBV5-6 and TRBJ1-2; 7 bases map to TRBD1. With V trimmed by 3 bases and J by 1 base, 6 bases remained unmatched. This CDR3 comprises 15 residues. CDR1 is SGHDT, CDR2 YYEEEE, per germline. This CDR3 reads CASSSIDRDNYGYTF. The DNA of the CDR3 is TGTGCCAGCAGCTCGATCGACAGGGATAACTATGGCTACACCTTC.

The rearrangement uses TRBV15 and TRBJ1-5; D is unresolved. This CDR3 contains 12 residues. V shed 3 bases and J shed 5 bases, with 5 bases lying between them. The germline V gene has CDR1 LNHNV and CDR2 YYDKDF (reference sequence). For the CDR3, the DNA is TGTGCCACCAGCAGGTTGGATCAGCCCCAGCATTTT. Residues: CATSRLDQPQHF. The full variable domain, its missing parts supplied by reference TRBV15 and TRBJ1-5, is DAMVIQNPRYQVTQFGKPVTLSCSQTLNHNVMYWYQQKSSQAPKLLFHYYDKDFNNEADTPDNFQSRRPNTSFCFLDIRSPGLGDTAMYLCATSRLDQPQHFGDGTRLSIL.

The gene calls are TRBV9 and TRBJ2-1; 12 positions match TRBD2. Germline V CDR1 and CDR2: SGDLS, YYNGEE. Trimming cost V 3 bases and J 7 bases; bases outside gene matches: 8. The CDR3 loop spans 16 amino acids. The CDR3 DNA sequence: TGTGCCAGCAGCGGTCTAGCGGGAGGGCCTAGGAATGAGCAGTTCTTC. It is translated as CASSGLAGGPRNEQFF.

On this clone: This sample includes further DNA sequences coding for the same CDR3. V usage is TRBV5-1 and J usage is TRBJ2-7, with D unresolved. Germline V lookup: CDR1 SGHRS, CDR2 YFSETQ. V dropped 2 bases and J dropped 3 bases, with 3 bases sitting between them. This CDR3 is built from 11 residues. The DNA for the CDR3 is TGCGCCAGCAGCTTAAACTACGAGCAGTACTTC. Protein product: CASSLNYEQYF.

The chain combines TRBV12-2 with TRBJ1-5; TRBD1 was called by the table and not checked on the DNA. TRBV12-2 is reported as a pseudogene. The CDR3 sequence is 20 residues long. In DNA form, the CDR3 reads TGTGCAAGTCGCTTAGCGAACCGGGACAGGGGATCCTACGGGAATCAGCCCCAGCATTTT. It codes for CASRLANRDRGSYGNQPQHF.

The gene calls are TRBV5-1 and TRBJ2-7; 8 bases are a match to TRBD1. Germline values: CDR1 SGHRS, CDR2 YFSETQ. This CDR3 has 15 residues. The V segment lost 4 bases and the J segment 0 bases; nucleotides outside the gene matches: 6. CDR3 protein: CASSVDRAASYEQYF. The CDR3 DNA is TGCGCCAGCAGCGTGGACAGGGCGGCCTCCTACGAGCAGTACTTC.

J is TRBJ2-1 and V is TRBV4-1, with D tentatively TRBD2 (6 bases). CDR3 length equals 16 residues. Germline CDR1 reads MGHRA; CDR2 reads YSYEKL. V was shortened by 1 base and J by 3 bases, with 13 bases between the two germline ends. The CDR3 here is CASSQALADGYNEQFF. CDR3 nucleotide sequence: TGCGCCAGCAGCCAAGCGTTAGCGGACGGCTACAATGAGCAGTTCTTC.

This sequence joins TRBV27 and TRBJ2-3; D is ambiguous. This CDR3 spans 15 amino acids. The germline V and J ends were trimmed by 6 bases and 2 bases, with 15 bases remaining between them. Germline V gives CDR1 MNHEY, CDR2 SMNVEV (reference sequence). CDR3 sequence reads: CASRFLRSPTDTQYF. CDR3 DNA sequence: TGTGCCAGCAGGTTCCTCAGGTCTCCCACAGATACGCAGTATTTT.

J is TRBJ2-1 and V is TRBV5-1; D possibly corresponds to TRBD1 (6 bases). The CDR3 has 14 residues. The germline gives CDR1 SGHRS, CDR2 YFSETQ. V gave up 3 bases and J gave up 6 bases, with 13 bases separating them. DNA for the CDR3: TGCGCCAGCAGCTCCCAGGGGCGGACCAATGAGCAGTTCTTC. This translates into CASSSQGRTNEQFF.

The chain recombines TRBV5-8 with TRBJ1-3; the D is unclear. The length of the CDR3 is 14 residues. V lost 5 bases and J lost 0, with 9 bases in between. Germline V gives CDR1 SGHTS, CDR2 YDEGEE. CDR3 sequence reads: CASSRSVSGNTIYF. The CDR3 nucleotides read TGTGCCAGCAGTCGGAGCGTCTCTGGAAACACCATATATTTT.

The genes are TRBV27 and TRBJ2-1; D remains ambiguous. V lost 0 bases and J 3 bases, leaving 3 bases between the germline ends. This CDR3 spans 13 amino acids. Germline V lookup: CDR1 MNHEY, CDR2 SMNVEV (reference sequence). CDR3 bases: TGTGCCAGCAGTTTATCGGACTACAATGAGCAGTTCTTC. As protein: CASSLSDYNEQFF.

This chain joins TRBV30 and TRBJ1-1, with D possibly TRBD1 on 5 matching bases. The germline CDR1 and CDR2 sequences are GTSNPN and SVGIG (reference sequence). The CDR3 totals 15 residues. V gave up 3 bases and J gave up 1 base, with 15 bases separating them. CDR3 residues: CAWSLGRGSNTEAFF. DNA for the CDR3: TGTGCCTGGAGCCTAGGGCGGGGCTCGAACACTGAAGCTTTCTTT.